The present T cell receptor beta chain was sequenced within a study of cytomegalovirus exposure and HLA in healthy donors. Study-wide points: Association of a missense DCLRE1C variant with TCR beta V- and J-gene trimming was reported in a later analysis. Reportedly, a later analysis found an Asian-associated ancestry cluster had fewer N-insertions than the approximately 700-donor mean.

The CDR3 is made up of 16 amino acids. The V gene's germline CDR1 is ENHRY and CDR2 SYGVKD. V lost 6 bases to trimming and J lost 3 bases, with 21 bases between them. With respect to this clone: Its matching antigen is unknown.

PCR amplification relied on 60 Vbeta primers (plus 13 Jbeta primers). Assay: immunoSEQ multiplex PCR; the TCRdb copy retains only in-frame clones and omits some. The repertoire holds approximately 120,000 clones, with less than 70% as singletons. The receptor was derived from a woman aged 70-85 years in good health and CMV-seropositive. The V gene is TRBV10-3, the J gene TRBJ2-7, with D perhaps matching TRBD2 (7 bases). Specimen: PBMCs. The CDR3 nucleotides are TGTGCCATCAGCGATACCGGCCGGGGGGCGAACTACGAGCAGTACTTC. Translated, it gives CAISDTGRGANYEQYF.